This TCR beta chain was identified in a study of blood T cell repertoires in COVID-19. Study at large: Italy, Spain and the United States were the sources of the convalescent and acute COVID-19 samples. Sources were T cells, B-cell-depleted T cells, or PBMCs; the material itself was cDNA or gDNA.

Per the original data handling: Researchers report that nucleated cell counts were estimated from reference gene primer amplification. Sequenced by immunoSEQ multiplex PCR; TCRdb stores in-frame clones only, minus some. The D gene and trimming were derived from the DNA, and the V and J assignments and clone size from that table. The sample holds roughly 72,000 clones, less than 85% seen once. Germline CDR1 and CDR2: SEHNR and FQNEAQ (reference sequence). V dropped 5 bases and J dropped 8; count of bases not matched to a gene: 10. This CDR3 contains 15 residues. The chain recombines TRBV7-9 with TRBJ1-4; 8 nucleotides line up with TRBD1. The sample consisted of peripheral blood. This clonotype was obtained from an elderly woman with active or convalescent COVID-19. CDR3: CASSPDGQGGEKLFF. DNA for the CDR3: TGTGCCAGCAGCCCGGACGGACAGGGAGGGGAAAAACTGTTTTTT.